Here is one TCR beta chain with its context. Two-round multiplex PCR on genomic DNA was the method by which TCR beta CDR3 was amplified. The authors ran first-round PCR with primers specific to each TRBV and TRBJ gene. Via MiXCR, TCRdb re-called the multiplex PCR reads, giving one row per CDR3 protein. The sample yields about 59,000 distinct CDR3 sequences, about 25% seen once. The CDR3 loop spans 14 amino acids. CDR1 LNHNV and CDR2 YYDKDF come from the germline V gene (reference sequence). Unmatched junction bases numbered 8, after V lost 0 bases and J lost 12 bases. This sample stems from a study of prognosis after radiotherapy for stage I lung cancer.

The source of this sequence is a donor older than 45 with non-small cell lung cancer. The input for sequencing was PBMCs, taken before or after stereotactic body radiation therapy (not recorded which). This sequence joins TRBV15 and TRBJ1-5; 7 nucleotides match TRBD1. The DNA for the CDR3 is TGTGCCACCAGCAGAGATGAGGGGGCACGGAACCAGCATTTT. It encodes CATSRDEGARNQHF.